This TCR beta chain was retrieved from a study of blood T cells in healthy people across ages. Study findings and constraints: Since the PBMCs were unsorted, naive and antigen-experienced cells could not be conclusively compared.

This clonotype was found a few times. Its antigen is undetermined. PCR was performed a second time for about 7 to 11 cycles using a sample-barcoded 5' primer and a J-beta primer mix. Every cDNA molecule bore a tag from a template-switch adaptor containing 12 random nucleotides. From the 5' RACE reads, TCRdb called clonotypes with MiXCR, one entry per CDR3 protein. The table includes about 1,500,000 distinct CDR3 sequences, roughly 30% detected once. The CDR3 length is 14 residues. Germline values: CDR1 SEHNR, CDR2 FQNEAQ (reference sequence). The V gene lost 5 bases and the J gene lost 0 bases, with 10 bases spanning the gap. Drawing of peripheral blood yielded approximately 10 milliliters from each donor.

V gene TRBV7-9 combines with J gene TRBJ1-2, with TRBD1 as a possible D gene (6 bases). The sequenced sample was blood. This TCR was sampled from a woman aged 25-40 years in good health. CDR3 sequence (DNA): TGTGCCAGCAGCCACACAGGGTCTAACTATGGCTACACCTTC. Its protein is CASSHTGSNYGYTF.